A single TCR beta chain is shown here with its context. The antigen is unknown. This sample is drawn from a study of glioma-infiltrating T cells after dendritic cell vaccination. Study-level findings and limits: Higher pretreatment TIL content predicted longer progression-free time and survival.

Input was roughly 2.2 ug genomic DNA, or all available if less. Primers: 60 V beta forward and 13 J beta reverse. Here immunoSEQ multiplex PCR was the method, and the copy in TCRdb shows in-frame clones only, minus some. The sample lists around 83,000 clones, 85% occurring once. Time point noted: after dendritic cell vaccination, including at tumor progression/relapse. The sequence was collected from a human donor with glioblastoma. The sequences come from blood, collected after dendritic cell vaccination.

CDR3 in amino acids: CASSRSNYGYTF. For the CDR3, the DNA is TGTGCCAGCAGCCGTTCCAACTATGGCTACACCTTC. The rearrangement links TRBV7-9 to TRBJ1-2; D remains ambiguous. CDR3 length: 12 residues. Per the germline V gene, CDR1 is SEHNR and CDR2 is FQNEAQ (reference sequence). V lost 5 bases, J lost 2 bases, and 6 bases lay in between.